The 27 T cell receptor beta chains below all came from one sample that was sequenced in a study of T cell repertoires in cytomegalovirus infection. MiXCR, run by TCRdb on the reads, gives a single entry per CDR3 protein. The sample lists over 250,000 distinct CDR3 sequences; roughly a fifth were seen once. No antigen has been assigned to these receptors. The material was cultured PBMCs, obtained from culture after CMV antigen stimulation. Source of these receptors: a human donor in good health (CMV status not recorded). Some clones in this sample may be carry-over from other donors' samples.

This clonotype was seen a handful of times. As DNA, the CDR3 is TGTGCCAGCAGTTCTAAACTAGCGGGAGGGTTACGCTACAATGAGCAGTTCTTC. Protein sequence: CASSSKLAGGLRYNEQFF. This chain links TRBV28 with TRBJ2-1; TRBD2 aligns across 13 bases. The ends lost 4 bases at V and 3 bases at J; junction bases unmatched: 9. Germline lookup yields CDR1 MDHEN and CDR2 SYDVKM. The CDR3 is 18 amino acids. The entire variable domain, with the rest obtained from reference TRBV28 and TRBJ2-1, is as follows: DVKVTQSSRYLVKRTGEKVFLECVQDMDHENMFWYRQDPGLGLRLIYFSYDVKMKEKGDIPEGYSVSREKKERFSLILESASTNQTSMYLCASSSKLAGGLRYNEQFFGPGTRLTVL.

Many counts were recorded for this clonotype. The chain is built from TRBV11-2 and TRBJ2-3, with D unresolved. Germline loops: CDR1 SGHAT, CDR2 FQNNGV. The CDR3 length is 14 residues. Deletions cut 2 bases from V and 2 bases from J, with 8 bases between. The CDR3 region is CASSLIPSTDTQYF. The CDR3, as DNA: TGTGCCAGCAGCTTAATTCCCTCCACAGATACGCAGTATTTT. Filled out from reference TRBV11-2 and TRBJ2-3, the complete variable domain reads EAGVAQSPRYKIIEKRQSVAFWCNPISGHATLYWYQQILGQGPKLLIQFQNNGVVDDSQLPKDRFSAERLKGVDSTLKIQPAKLEDSAVYLCASSLIPSTDTQYFGPGTRLTVL.

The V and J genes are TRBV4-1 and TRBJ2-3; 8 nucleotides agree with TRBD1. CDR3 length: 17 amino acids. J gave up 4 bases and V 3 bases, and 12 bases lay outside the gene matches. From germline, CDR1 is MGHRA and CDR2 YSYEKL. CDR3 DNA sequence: TGCGCCAGCAGCCACCGAGACAGGGGTTCAATCGCAGATACGCAGTATTTT. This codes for CASSHRDRGSIADTQYF.

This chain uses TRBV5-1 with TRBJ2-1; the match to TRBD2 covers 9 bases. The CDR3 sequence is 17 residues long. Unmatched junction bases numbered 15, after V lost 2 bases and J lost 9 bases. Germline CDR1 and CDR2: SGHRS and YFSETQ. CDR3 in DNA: TGCGCCAGCAGCTTACAGTCCCTAGCGGGATCGGCCGGTGAGCAGTTCTTC. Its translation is CASSLQSLAGSAGEQFF.

The CDR3 nucleotides are TGTGCCAGCAGCTTAGACAGTGGGTCGGTCTATGAGCAGTTCTTC. Protein sequence: CASSLDSGSVYEQFF. This rearrangement joins TRBV7-3 to TRBJ2-1, with D perhaps TRBD1 (5 bases). V was cut by 2 bases and J by 8 bases, with 16 bases left in between. The CDR3 runs 15 residues. Germline V gene lookup returns CDR1 SGHTA and CDR2 FQGTGA.

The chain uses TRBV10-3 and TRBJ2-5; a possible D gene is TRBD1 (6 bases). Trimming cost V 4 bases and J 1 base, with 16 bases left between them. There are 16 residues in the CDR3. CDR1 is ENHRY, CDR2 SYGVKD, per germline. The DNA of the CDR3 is TGTGCCATCAGTGCCATAAGCAGGGGCCTCCAAGAGACCCAGTACTTC. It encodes CAISAISRGLQETQYF.

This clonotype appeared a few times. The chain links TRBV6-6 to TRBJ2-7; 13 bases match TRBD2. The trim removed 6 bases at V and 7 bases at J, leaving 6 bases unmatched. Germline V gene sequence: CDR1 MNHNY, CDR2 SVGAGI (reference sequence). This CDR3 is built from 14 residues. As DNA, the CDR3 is TGTGCCAGCAGGCCGGGACTAGCGGGATTGGAGCAGTACTTC. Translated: CASRPGLAGLEQYF.

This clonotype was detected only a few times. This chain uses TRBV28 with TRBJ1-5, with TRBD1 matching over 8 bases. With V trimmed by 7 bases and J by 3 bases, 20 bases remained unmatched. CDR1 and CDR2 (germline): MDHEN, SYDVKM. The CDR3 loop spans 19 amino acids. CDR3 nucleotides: TGTGCCAGCACCCCCCCCTCCCTCCGGGACAGGAGACTCAATCAGCCCCAGCATTTT. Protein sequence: CASTPPSLRDRRLNQPQHF. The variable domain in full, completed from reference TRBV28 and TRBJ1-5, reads DVKVTQSSRYLVKRTGEKVFLECVQDMDHENMFWYRQDPGLGLRLIYFSYDVKMKEKGDIPEGYSVSREKKERFSLILESASTNQTSMYLCASTPPSLRDRRLNQPQHFGDGTRLSIL.

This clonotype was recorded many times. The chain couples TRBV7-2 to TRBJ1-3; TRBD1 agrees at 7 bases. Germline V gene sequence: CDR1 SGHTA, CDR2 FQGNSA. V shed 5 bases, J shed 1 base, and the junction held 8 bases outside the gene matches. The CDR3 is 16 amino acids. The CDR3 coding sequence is TGTGCCAGCAGCGGGGCGGGACAGCGTTCTGGAAACACCATATATTTT. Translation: CASSGAGQRSGNTIYF.

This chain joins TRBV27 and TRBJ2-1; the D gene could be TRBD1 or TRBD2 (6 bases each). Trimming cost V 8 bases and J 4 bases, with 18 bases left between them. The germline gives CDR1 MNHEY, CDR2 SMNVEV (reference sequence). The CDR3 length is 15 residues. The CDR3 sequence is CASGAGKGVYNEQFF. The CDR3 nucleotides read TGTGCCAGCGGGGCGGGGAAGGGGGTGTACAATGAGCAGTTCTTC.

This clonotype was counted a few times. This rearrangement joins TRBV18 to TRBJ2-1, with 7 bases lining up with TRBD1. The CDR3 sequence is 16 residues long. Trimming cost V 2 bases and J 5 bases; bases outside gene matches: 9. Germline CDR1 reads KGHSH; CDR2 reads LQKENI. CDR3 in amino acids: CASSPNIGTANNEQFF. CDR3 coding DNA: TGTGCCAGCTCACCAAATATCGGGACAGCTAACAATGAGCAGTTCTTC. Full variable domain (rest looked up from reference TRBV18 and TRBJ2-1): NAGVMQNPRHLVRRRGQEARLRCSPMKGHSHVYWYRQLPEEGLKFMVYLQKENIIDESGMPKERFSAEFPKEGPSILRIQQVVRGDSAAYFCASSPNIGTANNEQFFGPGTRLTVL.

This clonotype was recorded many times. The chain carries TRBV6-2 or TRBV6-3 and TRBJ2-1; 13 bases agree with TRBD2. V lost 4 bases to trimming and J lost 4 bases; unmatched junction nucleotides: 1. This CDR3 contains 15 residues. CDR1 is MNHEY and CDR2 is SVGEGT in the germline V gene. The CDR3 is CASSWTSGSYNEQFF. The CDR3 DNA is TGTGCCAGCAGTTGGACTAGCGGGAGTTACAATGAGCAGTTCTTC.

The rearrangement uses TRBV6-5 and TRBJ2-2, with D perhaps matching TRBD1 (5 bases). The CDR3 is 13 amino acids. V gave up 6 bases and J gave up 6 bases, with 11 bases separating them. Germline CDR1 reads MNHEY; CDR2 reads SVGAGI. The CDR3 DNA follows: TGTGCCAGCAGACTCCGACAGCCCGGGGAGCTGTTTTTT. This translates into CASRLRQPGELFF.

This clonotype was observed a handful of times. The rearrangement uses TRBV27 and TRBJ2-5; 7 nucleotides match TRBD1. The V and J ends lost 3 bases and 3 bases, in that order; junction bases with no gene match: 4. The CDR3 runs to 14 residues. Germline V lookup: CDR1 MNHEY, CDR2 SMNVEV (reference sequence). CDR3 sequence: CASSFRDREETQYF. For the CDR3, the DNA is TGTGCCAGCAGTTTCCGGGACAGAGAAGAGACCCAGTACTTC.

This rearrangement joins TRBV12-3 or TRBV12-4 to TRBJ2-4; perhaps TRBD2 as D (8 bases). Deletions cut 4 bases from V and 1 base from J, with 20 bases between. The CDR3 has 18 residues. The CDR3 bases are TGTGCCAGCAGTTCAGGGGGAAGCGGGAGTTCGGCCAAAAACATTCAGTACTTC. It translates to CASSSGGSGSSAKNIQYF.

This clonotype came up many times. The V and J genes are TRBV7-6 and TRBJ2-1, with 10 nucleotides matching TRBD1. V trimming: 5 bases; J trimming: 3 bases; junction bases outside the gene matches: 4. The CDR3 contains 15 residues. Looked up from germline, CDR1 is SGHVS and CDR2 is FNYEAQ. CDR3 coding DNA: TGTGCCAGCAGCCTGGGACAGGGGAACTACAATGAGCAGTTCTTC. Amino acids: CASSLGQGNYNEQFF.

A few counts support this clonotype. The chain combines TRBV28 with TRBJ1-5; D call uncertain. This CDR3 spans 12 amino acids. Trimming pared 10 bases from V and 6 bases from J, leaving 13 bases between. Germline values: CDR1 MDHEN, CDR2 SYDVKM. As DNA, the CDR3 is TGTGCCACCACATTGGGCGGTCAGCCCCAGCATTTT. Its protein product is CATTLGGQPQHF.

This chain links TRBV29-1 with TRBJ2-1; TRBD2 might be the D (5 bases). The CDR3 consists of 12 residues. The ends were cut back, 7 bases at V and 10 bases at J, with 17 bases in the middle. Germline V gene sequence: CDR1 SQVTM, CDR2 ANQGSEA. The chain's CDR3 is CSAKDWATEQFF. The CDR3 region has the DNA TGCAGCGCTAAGGACTGGGCCACGGAGCAGTTCTTC.

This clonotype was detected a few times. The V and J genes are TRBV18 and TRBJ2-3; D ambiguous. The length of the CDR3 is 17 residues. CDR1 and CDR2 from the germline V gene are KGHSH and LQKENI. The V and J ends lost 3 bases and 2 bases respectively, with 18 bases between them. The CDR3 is CASSPFDLTFYTDTQYF. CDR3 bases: TGTGCCAGCTCACCGTTCGATTTGACGTTCTACACAGATACGCAGTATTTT.

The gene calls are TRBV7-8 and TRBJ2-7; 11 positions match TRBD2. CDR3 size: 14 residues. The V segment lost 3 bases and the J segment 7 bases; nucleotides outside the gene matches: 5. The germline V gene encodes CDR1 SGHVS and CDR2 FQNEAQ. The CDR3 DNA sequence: TGTGCCAGCAGCTTTACTAGCGGGAGAGGTGAGCAGTACTTC. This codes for CASSFTSGRGEQYF.

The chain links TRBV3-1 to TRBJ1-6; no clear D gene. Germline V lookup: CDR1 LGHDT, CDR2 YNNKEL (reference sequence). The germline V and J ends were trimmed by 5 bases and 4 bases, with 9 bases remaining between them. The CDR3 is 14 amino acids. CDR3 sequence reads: CASSYGLYNSPLHF. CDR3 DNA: TGTGCCAGCAGCTATGGACTGTATAATTCACCCCTCCACTTT.

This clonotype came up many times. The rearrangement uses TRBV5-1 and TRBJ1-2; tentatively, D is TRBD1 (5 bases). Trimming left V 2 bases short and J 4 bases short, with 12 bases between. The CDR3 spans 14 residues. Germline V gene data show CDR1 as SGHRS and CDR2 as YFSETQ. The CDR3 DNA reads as TGCGCCAGCAGCTTCCCAGGGTCCCTCTATGGCTACACCTTC. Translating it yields CASSFPGSLYGYTF.

CDR3 region: CASSPRLAGGYNEQFF. CDR3 nucleotide sequence: TGTGCCAGCAGCCCCCGACTAGCGGGAGGATACAATGAGCAGTTCTTC. The V gene is TRBV9, the J gene TRBJ2-1; 13 bases fit TRBD2. Germline assignment: CDR1 SGDLS and CDR2 YYNGEE. With 4 bases clipped from V and 4 bases from J, the junction kept 5 bases outside the gene matches. The CDR3 runs 16 residues.

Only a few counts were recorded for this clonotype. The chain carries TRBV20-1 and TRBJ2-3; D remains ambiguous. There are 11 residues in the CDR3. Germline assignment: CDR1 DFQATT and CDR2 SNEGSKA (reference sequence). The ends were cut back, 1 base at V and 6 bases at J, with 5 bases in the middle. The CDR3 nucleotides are TGCAGTGCTAGAGTAGTGGATACGCAGTATTTT. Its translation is CSARVVDTQYF.

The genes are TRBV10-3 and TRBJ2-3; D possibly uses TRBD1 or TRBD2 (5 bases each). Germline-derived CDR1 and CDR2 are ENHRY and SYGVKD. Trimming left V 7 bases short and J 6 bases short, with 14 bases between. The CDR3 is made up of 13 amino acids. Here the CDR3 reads CAITGAERDTQYF. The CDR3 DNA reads TGTGCCATCACCGGGGCGGAAAGGGATACGCAGTATTTT.

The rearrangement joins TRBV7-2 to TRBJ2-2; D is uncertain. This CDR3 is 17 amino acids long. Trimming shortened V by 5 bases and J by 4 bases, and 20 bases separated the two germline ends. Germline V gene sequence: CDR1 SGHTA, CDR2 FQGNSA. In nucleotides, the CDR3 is TGTGCCAGCAGCCCCACAACCCCCCAGATGGGCACCGGGGAGCTGTTTTTT. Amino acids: CASSPTTPQMGTGELFF.

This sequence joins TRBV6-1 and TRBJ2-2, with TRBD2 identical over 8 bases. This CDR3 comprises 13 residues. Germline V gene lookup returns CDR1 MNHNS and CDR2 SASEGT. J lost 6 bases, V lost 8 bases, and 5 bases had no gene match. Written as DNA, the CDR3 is TGTGCCAGCGCTAGCGGGTGGTCCGGGGAGCTGTTTTTT. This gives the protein CASASGWSGELFF.